Listed here is a single T cell receptor beta chain. This sample was taken from a study of blood T cell repertoires in COVID-19. Study summary: The United States, Italy and Spain supplied acute and convalescent COVID-19 samples.

Repertoires were generated with immunoSEQ multiplex PCR, while TCRdb's copy carries only in-frame clones and drops some. The sample consists of roughly 180,000 clones, around four fifths of them appearing once. Trimming cost V 5 bases and J 12 bases, with 20 bases left between them. The CDR3 contains 14 residues. Germline V gene data show CDR1 as MNHEY and CDR2 as SMNVEV (reference sequence). This TCR was sampled from a woman younger than 45 with acute or convalescent COVID-19. The chain employs TRBV27 and TRBJ2-1; tentatively, D is TRBD2 (6 bases). The source material was peripheral blood. The CDR3 nucleotides read TGTGCCAGCAGTCACCCGCGGGACCCCCAAGGGCAGTTCTTC. Translated, it gives CASSHPRDPQGQFF.